What follows describes a single T cell receptor (beta chain). This specimen comes from a study of blood T cell repertoires in COVID-19. Clones were sequenced by immunoSEQ multiplex PCR, and TCRdb holds only the in-frame ones, with some missing. The repertoire includes around 60,000 clones, 75% to 90% of them detected once, and about 9% sits in the top ten. Between the trimmed V and J ends, which lost 3 bases and 5 bases, there was a span of 23 bases. Germline-derived CDR1 and CDR2 are KGHDR and SFDVKD. This CDR3 is built from 18 residues. The sequence derives from a human donor with active COVID-19. The donor label of this sample is uncertain. The material sequenced was peripheral blood. The chain joins TRBV24-1 to TRBJ2-3; possible D gene TRBD1, 6 bases. The CDR3 sequence: CATSDLRGNSISGDTQYF. The DNA for the CDR3 is TGTGCCACCAGTGATCTTAGGGGGAACTCAATCTCGGGAGATACGCAGTATTTT.